The clone carrying this TCR beta chain occurred once. Study processing details: Amplifying reference gene primers gave estimates of nucleated cell counts. The protocol was immunoSEQ multiplex PCR, while the TCRdb copy is restricted to in-frame clones and leaves out a portion. D and trimming were read from the DNA, whereas the V and J calls and clone size are those reported in that table. The sample has under 300,000 clones, over 75% seen once. The V gene's germline CDR1 is SEHNR and CDR2 FQNEAQ (reference sequence). This CDR3 is built from 17 residues. Losses at the gene ends were 1 base for V and 1 base for J; bases not matched to a gene: 8. The data stem from a study of blood T cell repertoires in COVID-19. Study-level information: The United States, Italy and Spain provided the acute and convalescent COVID-19 samples. T cells, B-cell-depleted T cells, or PBMCs supplied cDNA or gDNA.

The clonotype originates from a woman aged 40 to 55 who had recovered from COVID-19. V gene TRBV7-9 combines with J gene TRBJ2-5; 8 bases agree with TRBD2. The sample taken for sequencing was peripheral blood. The CDR3 is CASSLGFGGARQETQYF. The CDR3 DNA is TGTGCCAGCAGCTTAGGGTTCGGGGGGGCTCGCCAAGAGACCCAGTACTTC.